The 12 T cell receptor beta chains given below trace back to one sample, sequenced in a study of shared clonotypes between healthy human individuals. Assay used: immunoSEQ multiplex PCR; TCRdb lists only in-frame clones, some missing. Counted here are about 2.4 million clones, roughly 93% occurring once; the ten biggest clones make up about 0.34%. The material sequenced was naive CD4+ T cells from PBMCs. Noted subset: CD45RA+ positively selected. Every receptor here comes from a man between 18 and 29 years old in good health. Some clones in this sample may be carry-over from other donors' samples.

The chain carries TRBV7-9 and TRBJ2-3; 7 positions agree with TRBD1. V shed 7 bases and J 6 bases; nucleotides not matched to a gene: 4. The CDR3 is made up of 12 amino acids. Germline CDR1 SEHNR, CDR2 FQNEAQ (reference sequence). CDR3 residues: CASNDRADTQYF. CDR3 coding DNA: TGTGCCAGCAACGACAGGGCGGATACGCAGTATTTT.

This sequence joins TRBV30 and TRBJ1-4; D is ambiguous. The CDR3 loop spans 11 amino acids. The V gene lost 5 bases and the J gene lost 4 bases, with 5 bases spanning the gap. Looked up from germline, CDR1 is GTSNPN and CDR2 is SVGIG (reference sequence). The CDR3 spells CAWGNNEKLFF. The CDR3 DNA follows: TGTGCCTGGGGCAATAATGAAAAACTGTTTTTT.

The table lists this clone with a few counts. V is TRBV4-1 and J is TRBJ1-1; tentatively, D is TRBD1 (6 bases). Trimming shortened V by 1 base and J by 5 bases, and 11 bases separated the two germline ends. The CDR3 totals 14 residues. Germline-derived CDR1 and CDR2 are MGHRA and YSYEKL. The chain's CDR3 is CASSQGQVPTEAFF. The CDR3 nucleotides are TGCGCCAGCAGCCAAGGACAGGTCCCGACTGAAGCTTTCTTT.

The chain joins TRBV10-3 to TRBJ1-1; the match to TRBD1 covers 9 bases. Germline V lookup: CDR1 ENHRY, CDR2 SYGVKD. This CDR3 region has 16 residues. The V segment lost 6 bases and the J segment 5 bases; nucleotides outside the gene matches: 13. The CDR3 DNA follows: TGTGCCATCAGGGAAAACAGGGGGCGTTTTGGTACTGAAGCTTTCTTT. Amino acid sequence: CAIRENRGRFGTEAFF.

This clone appeared once. The rearrangement uses TRBV7-2 and TRBJ2-4; 8 nucleotides align to TRBD2. J was trimmed by 8 bases and V by 5 bases; bases with no gene match: 8. This CDR3 region has 14 residues. The germline gives CDR1 SGHTA, CDR2 FQGNSA. Here the CDR3 DNA reads TGTGCCAGCAGCCGAGGGACTAGTTGGGACATTCAGTACTTC. This sequence encodes CASSRGTSWDIQYF.

J is TRBJ2-7 and V is TRBV7-9; D unclear. Germline V CDR1 and CDR2: SEHNR, FQNEAQ (reference sequence). V was shortened by 3 bases and J by 2 bases, with 8 bases between the two germline ends. The CDR3 extends over 13 amino acids. The CDR3 region is CASSFETTYEQYF. The CDR3 coding sequence is TGTGCCAGCAGCTTTGAGACCACCTACGAGCAGTACTTC.

The V and J genes are TRBV20-1 and TRBJ1-1; D unclear. V was trimmed by 3 bases and J by 5 bases, leaving 7 bases between them. Germline CDR1 DFQATT, CDR2 SNEGSKA (reference sequence). This CDR3 has 11 residues. CDR3 sequence reads: CSASRLTEAFF. In nucleotides, the CDR3 is TGCAGTGCTAGTCGGTTAACTGAAGCTTTCTTT.

Note on this clone: Sequence at one end of the junction differs from germline and may be a read error. J is TRBJ2-7 and V is TRBV28, with TRBD2 as a possible D gene (6 bases). This CDR3 has 12 amino acids. Germline CDR1 and CDR2: MDHEN and SYDVKM. The CDR3: CASSIRFGTGDF. Written as DNA, the CDR3 is TGTGCCAGCAGTATACGATTCGGGACGGGGGATTTC.

This clone was seen just once. Additional DNA sequences in this sample encode the identical CDR3. This chain connects TRBV20-1 to TRBJ1-3, with unresolved D. The CDR3 is 11 amino acids. Germline values: CDR1 DFQATT, CDR2 SNEGSKA (reference sequence). The V end was cut by 0 bases, the J end by 4 bases, with 1 base between. The CDR3 coding sequence is TGCAGTGCTAGAGAGGGAAACACCATATATTTT. Its translation is CSAREGNTIYF.

A word on this clone: Sequence at one end of the junction differs from germline and may be a read error. The genes are TRBV6-1 and TRBJ2-7; TRBD2 matches at 14 bases. The CDR3 length is 13 residues. Germline V gives CDR1 MNHNS, CDR2 SASEGT. The DNA of the CDR3 is TGTGCCAGCAGACCCGGGACTAGCGGGAGCCGCCACTTC. This encodes CASRPGTSGSRHF.

The chain couples TRBV25-1 to TRBJ1-4; 10 bases line up with TRBD1. Germline V gene data show CDR1 as MGHDK and CDR2 as SYGVNS. The trim removed 3 bases at V and 6 bases at J, leaving 4 bases unmatched. The CDR3 spans 15 residues. CDR3 loop: CASSDAGTGDEKLFF. CDR3 DNA sequence: TGTGCCAGCAGTGACGCCGGGACAGGGGATGAAAAACTGTTTTTT.

The chain uses TRBV4-3 and TRBJ1-4, with TRBD1 matching 8 bases. Trimming at V came to 3 bases and at J to 8 bases, leaving 8 bases not matched to a gene. The CDR3 runs 15 residues. CDR1 LGHNA and CDR2 YSLEER come from the germline V gene. Here the CDR3 DNA reads TGCGCCAGCAGCCAGATGACAGGGGCCTTCGAAAAACTGTTTTTT. This sequence encodes CASSQMTGAFEKLFF.